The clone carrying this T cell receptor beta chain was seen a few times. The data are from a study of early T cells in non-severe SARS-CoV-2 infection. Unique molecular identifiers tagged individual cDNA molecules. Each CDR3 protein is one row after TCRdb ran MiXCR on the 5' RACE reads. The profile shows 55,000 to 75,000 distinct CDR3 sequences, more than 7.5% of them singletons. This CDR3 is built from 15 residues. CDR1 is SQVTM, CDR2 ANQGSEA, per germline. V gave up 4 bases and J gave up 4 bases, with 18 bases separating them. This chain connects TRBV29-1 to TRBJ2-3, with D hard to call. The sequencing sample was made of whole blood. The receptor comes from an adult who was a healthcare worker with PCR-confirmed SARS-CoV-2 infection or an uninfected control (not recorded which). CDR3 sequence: CSVVGGPGLADTQYF. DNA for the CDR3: TGCAGCGTTGTGGGCGGCCCCGGGCTGGCAGATACGCAGTATTTT.